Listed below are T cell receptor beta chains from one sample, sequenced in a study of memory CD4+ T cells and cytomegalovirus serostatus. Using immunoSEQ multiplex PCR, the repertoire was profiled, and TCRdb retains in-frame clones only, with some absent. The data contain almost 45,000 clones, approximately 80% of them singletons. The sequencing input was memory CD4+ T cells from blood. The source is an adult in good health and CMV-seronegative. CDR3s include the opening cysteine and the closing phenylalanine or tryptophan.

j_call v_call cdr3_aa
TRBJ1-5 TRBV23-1 CASSQSESAGIGNQPQHF
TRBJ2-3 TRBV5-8 CASSLGLAAGTDTQYF
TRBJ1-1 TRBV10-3 CAISRDTEAFF
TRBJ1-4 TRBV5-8 CASSLGGSNTPLVFF
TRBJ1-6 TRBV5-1 CASSFTGTGNSPLHF
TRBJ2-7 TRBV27 CASSLSSLAGTYEQYF
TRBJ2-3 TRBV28 CASSLTSGWTDTQYF
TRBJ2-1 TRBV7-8 CASSFLGTVNEQFF
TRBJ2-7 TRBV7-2 CASSLRDRGEQYF
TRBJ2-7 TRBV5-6 CASSLVPGSYEQYF
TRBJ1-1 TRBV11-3 CASSLKAGRSEAFF
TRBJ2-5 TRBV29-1 CSVGGYLETQYF
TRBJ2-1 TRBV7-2 CASSLEVASGNNEQFF
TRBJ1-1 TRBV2 CASSDAGGVTEAFF
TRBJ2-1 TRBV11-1 CASSLSGTENNEQFF
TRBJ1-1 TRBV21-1 CASSLRAGSTEAFF
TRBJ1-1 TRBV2 CASSVFYTEAFF
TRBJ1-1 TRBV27 CASSFSRGDGKAFF
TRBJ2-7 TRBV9 CASSPAGSTYEQYF
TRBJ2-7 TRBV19 CASSRRTSGNKAYEQYF
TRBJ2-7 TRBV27 CASSGRTSGRVYEQYF
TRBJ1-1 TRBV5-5 CASSPTVPAPEAFF
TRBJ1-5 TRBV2 CASQGADNQPQHF
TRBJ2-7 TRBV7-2 CASSLLTYEQYF